This is a list of T cell receptor beta chains from one sample in a study of somatic mutations in cytotoxic T cells in rheumatoid arthritis. Assay used: immunoSEQ multiplex PCR; TCRdb lists only in-frame clones, some missing. The sample consists of some 10,000 clones, around four fifths of them appearing once. The sequenced sample consisted of CD8+ T cells sorted from blood. These receptors came from a man aged 45-65 years in good health. Each CDR3 is given with its conserved first and last residue.

V	J	CDR3
TRBV6-1	TRBJ2-1	CASSEATLRLIDEQFF
TRBV5-1	TRBJ2-7	CASSLVTGTYEQYF
TRBV2	TRBJ1-1	CASPRQPNTEAFF
TRBV4-2	TRBJ2-7	CASSQVSTGSYEQYF
TRBV7-8	TRBJ1-1	CASSLQGVNTEAFF
TRBV13	TRBJ1-6	CASSFSQVVNNSPLHF
TRBV30	TRBJ1-2	CAWSHRDRYLVWGYTF
TRBV9	TRBJ2-5	CASSAGQGGTQYF
TRBV7-3	TRBJ2-5	CASSLDTSRRETQYF
TRBV28	TRBJ2-1	CASSLAGGSNEQFF
TRBV10-1	TRBJ2-1	CASSYSGKGNEQFF
TRBV9	TRBJ2-7	CASSPSGAYEQYF
TRBV2	-	CASSETQGRYEQYF